This T cell receptor beta chain was captured in a study of graft-versus-host responses after intestinal transplantation. The sample holds one count of this clone. Graft tissue processing released intraepithelial and lamina propria lymphocytes. Using immunoSEQ multiplex PCR, the repertoire was profiled, and TCRdb retains in-frame clones only, with some absent. Among under 30,000 clones, about three quarters were seen once, and the ten largest hold 3% to 3.5%. From germline, CDR1 is MNHNY and CDR2 SVGAGI (reference sequence). This CDR3 has 13 residues. Trimming stripped 2 bases from V and 0 bases from J, with 4 bases between.

The chain uses TRBV6-6 and TRBJ1-1; D is unresolved. This TCR was sampled from a human patient who received an intestinal transplant, so some T cells may come from the graft donor. Sample: ileum tissue, taken 98 days after intestinal transplantation. The CDR3 DNA is TGTGCCAGCAGTTACAATTTGAACACTGAAGCTTTCTTT. It encodes CASSYNLNTEAFF.